This is a list of T cell receptor beta chains from one sample in a study of shared clonotypes between healthy human individuals. The data were produced by immunoSEQ multiplex PCR, yet TCRdb's version contains in-frame clones alone and is incomplete. Among around 2.5 million clones, roughly 93% were seen once, and the ten largest hold 0.36%. Sequencing used naive CD4+ T cells from PBMCs. The receptor source for this set is a man younger than 35 in good health. Some clones in this sample may be carry-over from other donors' samples. Each CDR3 is given with its conserved first and last residue. A D gene is named only where the DNA matches it firmly. Where a row states a size, it is once, few, many or the class of an expanded clone; other rows omit it.

size	D	V	J	CDR3	DNA
.	TRBD1	TRBV5-4	TRBJ2-7	CASSPDRAHEQYF	TGTGCCAGCAGTCCCGACAGGGCCCACGAGCAGTACTTC
.	.	TRBV29-1	TRBJ2-7	CSVEDDRSHEQYF	TGCAGCGTGGAGGACGACAGGTCCCACGAGCAGTACTTC
.	.	TRBV6-5	TRBJ1-5	CASSRRTAQPQHF	TGTGCCAGCAGTCGTCGGACAGCTCAGCCCCAGCATTTT
.	TRBD2	TRBV23-1	TRBJ2-1	CASSQSRKSSGRVSEQFF	TGCGCCAGCAGTCAATCGAGGAAGTCTAGCGGGAGGGTAAGTGAGCAGTTCTTC
.	.	TRBV5-4	TRBJ2-1	CASSLMTGGVGEQFF	TGTGCCAGCAGCTTAATGACAGGCGGGGTGGGTGAGCAGTTCTTC
.	TRBD1	TRBV5-1	TRBJ2-3	CASSYTTGKGTDTQYF	TGCGCCAGCAGCTACACGACAGGGAAGGGCACAGATACGCAGTATTTT
.	.	TRBV5-1	TRBJ2-5	CASSFQTVQETQYF	TGCGCCAGCAGCTTTCAGACAGTCCAAGAGACCCAGTACTTC
.	.	TRBV6-1	TRBJ2-7	CASSDQVPGAGEQYF	TGTGCCAGCAGTGACCAGGTACCGGGGGCAGGCGAGCAGTACTTC
.	.	TRBV29-1	TRBJ2-5	CSVEDLGQIETQYF	TGCAGCGTTGAAGATCTTGGACAGATAGAGACCCAGTACTTC
.	TRBD1	TRBV6-1	TRBJ2-2	CASIRTGITGELFF	TGTGCCAGCATCCGGACAGGAATTACCGGGGAGCTGTTTTTT
.	.	TRBV2	TRBJ1-6	CASSGGLPNSPLHF	TGTGCCAGCAGTGGGGGCCTCCCTAATTCACCCCTCCACTTT
.	TRBD1	TRBV10-1	TRBJ2-7	CASSEVGTGAQTYEQYF	TGCGCCAGCAGTGAGGTCGGTACAGGGGCCCAAACCTACGAGCAGTACTTC
.	.	TRBV19	TRBJ2-7	CASRDRFYEQYF	TGTGCCAGTAGGGACAGATTCTACGAGCAGTACTTC
.	TRBD2	TRBV28	TRBJ2-3	CASSLFSGLAGDWGDTQYF	TGTGCCAGCAGTTTATTTTCTGGACTAGCGGGAGATTGGGGAGATACGCAGTATTTT
.	.	TRBV5-1	TRBJ2-1	CASSQTPLGQNNEQFF	TGCGCCAGCAGCCAGACACCCCTGGGGCAGAACAATGAGCAGTTCTTC
.	.	TRBV7-9	TRBJ2-4	CASSLSPAKNIQYF	TGTGCCAGCAGCTTATCGCCGGCCAAAAACATTCAGTACTTC
.	.	TRBV4-3	TRBJ2-7	CASSPRGRAYEQYF	TGCGCCAGCAGCCCCCGAGGGCGGGCCTACGAGCAGTACTTC
.	.	TRBV6-5	TRBJ2-7	CASGAGRIYEQYF	TGTGCCAGCGGGGCCGGGAGAATCTACGAGCAGTACTTC
few	.	TRBV10-1	TRBJ1-2	CASSESTNYGYTF	TGCGCCAGCAGTGAGTCAACTAACTATGGCTACACCTTC
few	.	TRBV5-1	TRBJ1-1	CASSLGFGQRAFF	TGCGCCAGCAGCTTGGGGTTTGGGCAGCGGGCTTTCTTT
.	.	TRBV7-9	TRBJ1-3	CASSSLGFSGNTIYF	TGTGCCAGCAGCTCCCTGGGGTTCTCTGGAAACACCATATATTTT
once	.	TRBV18	TRBJ2-1	CASSLTSGASLYNEQFF	TGTGCCAGCTCACTGACCTCAGGGGCCTCCCTCTACAATGAGCAGTTCTTC
.	.	TRBV4-1	TRBJ1-6	CASSHGQQLNSPLHF	TGCGCCAGCAGCCACGGACAGCAGTTGAATTCACCCCTCCACTTT
once	TRBD2	TRBV2	TRBJ2-1	CASSEGLAAVNEQFF	TGTGCCAGCAGTGAAGGACTAGCCGCTGTCAATGAGCAGTTCTTC
.	.	TRBV15	TRBJ1-5	CATSRDHQPQHF	TGTGCCACCAGCAGAGATCATCAGCCCCAGCATTTT
.	TRBD1	TRBV28	TRBJ2-2	CASQGADTGELFF	TGTGCCAGCCAGGGGGCGGACACCGGGGAGCTGTTTTTT
.	.	TRBV10-1	TRBJ2-4	CASIATGHRTKNIQYF	TGCGCCAGCATCGCGACAGGACACCGTACCAAAAACATTCAGTACTTC
.	TRBD2	TRBV6-5	TRBJ2-3	CASSYRLAGDTQYF	TGTGCCAGCAGTTATCGACTAGCGGGAGATACGCAGTATTTT
.	TRBD1	TRBV7-3	TRBJ2-2	CASSSWTGTNTGELFF	TGTGCCAGCAGCTCCTGGACAGGAACCAACACCGGGGAGCTGTTTTTT
.	TRBD2	TRBV6-4	TRBJ2-1	CASSGLAGGPREQFF	TGTGCCAGCAGTGGACTAGCGGGAGGGCCGCGTGAGCAGTTCTTC
.	TRBD2	TRBV7-9	TRBJ2-7	CASSPTGTSGFDEQYF	TGTGCCAGCAGCCCAACCGGGACTAGCGGGTTTGACGAGCAGTACTTC
few	.	TRBV19	TRBJ1-5	CASSIGRSNQPQHF	TGTGCCAGTAGTATCGGCAGGTCGAATCAGCCCCAGCATTTT
.	.	TRBV15	TRBJ1-2	CATSKGGDLSYGYTF	TGTGCCACCAGCAAAGGGGGAGACCTAAGCTATGGCTACACCTTC
.	.	TRBV11-2	TRBJ2-5	CASSFVREQETQYF	TGTGCCAGCAGCTTTGTCCGGGAACAAGAGACCCAGTACTTC
few	TRBD1	TRBV5-6	TRBJ1-2	CASRAGQIYGYTF	TGTGCCAGCAGGGCGGGACAGATCTATGGCTACACCTTC
.	TRBD1	TRBV10-2	TRBJ2-7	CASTRLDRGIPYEQYF	TGCGCCAGCACGCGACTCGACAGGGGGATCCCCTACGAGCAGTACTTC
.	.	TRBV30	TRBJ1-1	CAWSRLEGDTEAFF	TGTGCCTGGAGCCGTTTGGAAGGAGACACTGAAGCTTTCTTT
.	.	TRBV9	TRBJ2-3	CASSGHTGPDTQYF	TGTGCCAGCAGCGGCCATACCGGCCCAGATACGCAGTATTTT
.	.	TRBV5-1	TRBJ1-1	CASRLGQTNTEAFF	TGCGCCAGCAGACTCGGACAGACGAACACTGAAGCTTTCTTT
.	.	TRBV25-1	TRBJ2-2	CASSEWSGMNTGELFF	TGTGCCAGCAGTGAATGGTCGGGAATGAACACCGGGGAGCTGTTTTTT
.	TRBD1	TRBV18	TRBJ2-5	CASSPQQGLQETQYF	TGTGCCAGCTCACCACAACAGGGGCTCCAAGAGACCCAGTACTTC
.	.	TRBV30	TRBJ2-3	CAWSVGPRPADTQYF	TGTGCCTGGAGTGTCGGGCCGAGGCCGGCAGATACGCAGTATTTT
few	.	TRBV28	TRBJ1-5	CASSLSVAQPQHF	TGTGCCAGCAGTTTGTCTGTCGCGCAGCCCCAGCATTTT
.	TRBD1	TRBV28	TRBJ1-5	CASIEPGTGRHQPQHF	TGTGCCAGCATTGAACCCGGGACAGGGAGGCATCAGCCCCAGCATTTT
.	.	TRBV30	TRBJ1-5	CAWSRPDIQDPYNQPQHF	TGTGCCTGGAGCCGGCCGGATATACAGGATCCCTACAATCAGCCCCAGCATTTT
.	TRBD2	TRBV5-4	TRBJ2-7	CASSLDSGRYEQYF	TGTGCCAGCAGCTTGGATAGCGGGAGGTACGAGCAGTACTTC
.	.	TRBV11-3	TRBJ2-1	CASSTRGIRDEQFF	TGTGCCAGCAGCACCAGGGGAATTCGGGATGAGCAGTTCTTC
.	.	TRBV19	TRBJ2-2	CASRTGATHTGELFF	TGTGCCAGTAGAACCGGGGCTACCCACACCGGGGAGCTGTTTTTT
.	TRBD2	TRBV4-2	TRBJ2-2	CASSQRAQIAGGPVGELFF	TGTGCCAGCAGCCAGAGGGCCCAAATAGCGGGAGGGCCTGTCGGGGAGCTGTTTTTT
.	.	TRBV19	TRBJ2-2	CASSVGLAWLTGELFF	TGTGCCAGTAGTGTTGGGCTGGCCTGGTTGACCGGGGAGCTGTTTTTT
.	.	TRBV19	TRBJ2-3	CASSIGGSTDTQYF	TGTGCCAGTAGTATAGGAGGTAGCACAGATACGCAGTATTTT
once	.	TRBV9	TRBJ1-2	CASSSITVRGYTF	TGTGCCAGCAGCTCTATAACGGTTCGCGGCTACACCTTC
.	.	TRBV25-1	TRBJ1-2	CASSEQTVEGYTF	TGTGCCAGCAGTGAACAGACAGTGGAAGGCTACACCTTC
.	.	TRBV18	TRBJ2-3	CASSLASRTDTQYF	TGTGCCAGCTCACTAGCATCGCGTACAGATACGCAGTATTTT
.	.	TRBV7-3	TRBJ2-6	CASSPTRKSSPGANVLTF	TGTGCCAGCAGCCCAACTCGGAAATCCTCACCTGGGGCCAACGTCCTGACTTTC